This entry features one TCR beta chain sequence. Its antigen is as yet unknown. This record comes from a study of cytomegalovirus exposure and HLA in healthy donors. General study results and limits: Exclusion applied to some V segments, including TRBV6-2 and TRBV6-3, as they were indistinguishable.

The CDR3 covers 16 residues. The J segment lost 0 bases and the V segment lost 0 bases, leaving 4 bases of the junction unmatched. Looked up from germline, CDR1 is MNHEY and CDR2 is SMNVEV (reference sequence). The PCR had 60 Vbeta and 13 Jbeta primers. Measured with immunoSEQ multiplex PCR; TCRdb has only the in-frame clones, and not every one. The sample consists of around 130,000 clones, roughly 75% of them appearing once. The sequenced sample was PBMCs. This rearrangement joins TRBV27 to TRBJ2-7; 8 positions agree with TRBD1. This receptor was taken from a man aged 25 to 45 in good health and CMV-seronegative. The CDR3 region has the DNA TGTGCCAGCAGTTTATCGGCCGGGACAGGCTCCTACGAGCAGTACTTC. This encodes CASSLSAGTGSYEQYF.